The rows below give T cell receptor beta chains drawn from one sample of a study of blood T cell repertoires in COVID-19. The repertoire was sequenced with immunoSEQ multiplex PCR; TCRdb's copy has only in-frame clones and lacks some. Among about 310,000 clones listed, 89% were seen once. Input material: PBMCs or T cells enriched from blood (not recorded which). All receptors derive from a woman in her twenties or thirties who had recovered from COVID-19. Each CDR3 is given with its conserved first and last residue. Fields, in order: V gene, D gene, J gene, clone size, CDR3 DNA, CDR3 protein. The D gene is left open where the match is weak. Clone size is given for some rows only: seen once, a few or many times, or a class if the clone is expanded.

TRBV7-2	NA	TRBJ1-4	NA	TGTGCCAGCAGCTTAGGGGGGCGGCCTGAAAAACTGTTTTTT	CASSLGGRPEKLFF
TRBV4-1	NA	TRBJ1-2	NA	TGCGCCAGCAGCCCCACAACAGGGACGGATGGCTACACCTTC	CASSPTTGTDGYTF
TRBV5-1	NA	TRBJ2-1	NA	TGCGCCAGCAGCTTGAGTCGGGGGGCTGCAGGGGATGAGCAGTTCTTC	CASSLSRGAAGDEQFF
TRBV7-2	TRBD1	TRBJ2-7	NA	TGTGCCAGCAGCGAACGAGGGGGACAGTTGACCTACGAGCAGTACTTC	CASSERGGQLTYEQYF
TRBV27	NA	TRBJ2-1	NA	TGTGCCAGCAGTTACTCCGGGGGCAATGAGCAGTTCTTC	CASSYSGGNEQFF
TRBV7-2	NA	TRBJ2-5	NA	TGTGCCAGCAGCTTAAGCCTACCGACCCAGTACTTC	CASSLSLPTQYF
TRBV11-2	NA	TRBJ1-6	few	TGTGCCAGCAGCCAGGTTCACAATTCACCCCTCCACTTT	CASSQVHNSPLHF
TRBV29-1	NA	TRBJ1-2	NA	TGCAGCGTTGAAAGGGGGGGATATGGCTACACCTTC	CSVERGGYGYTF
TRBV27	TRBD2	TRBJ2-7	NA	TGTGCCAGCTCCGAATCCGGGACTAGCGGCCACTACGAGCAGTACTTC	CASSESGTSGHYEQYF
TRBV7-9	NA	TRBJ2-5	NA	TGTGCCAGCAGCTTATGGGGGCAGCAAGAGACCCAGTACTTC	CASSLWGQQETQYF
TRBV6-6	NA	TRBJ2-7	NA	TGTGCCAGCAGTCAGGCGGTTAGCTCCTACGAGCAGTACTTC	CASSQAVSSYEQYF
TRBV9	NA	TRBJ1-4	NA	TGTGCCAGCAGCCCCTCAGGGTTCGAGACTAATGAAAAACTGTTTTTT	CASSPSGFETNEKLFF
TRBV18	TRBD1	TRBJ1-1	NA	TGTGCCAGCTCACAACAAGACAGGGCGGACGCTTTCTTT	CASSQQDRADAFF
TRBV5-1	TRBD2	TRBJ2-1	NA	TGCGCCAGCAGCTTGGCCCTAGCGGGATACAATGAGCAGTTCTTC	CASSLALAGYNEQFF
TRBV27	TRBD1	TRBJ1-3	NA	TGTGCCAGCAGTTTTACAGGGGGTACTAAGAACACCATATATTTT	CASSFTGGTKNTIYF
TRBV6-5	TRBD1	TRBJ1-2	once	TGTGCCAGCAGCCAGGGGGGTCAGACCTATGGCTACACCTTC	CASSQGGQTYGYTF
TRBV5-1	NA	TRBJ2-7	NA	TGCGCCAGCAGGCGGGGCGGGGAGAGCTCCTACGAGCAGTACTTC	CASRRGGESSYEQYF
TRBV2	NA	TRBJ2-5	NA	TGTGCCACCAGAGGGGTGGTAACAGCTCCCGTTCTAGGGGAGACCCAGTACTTC	CATRGVVTAPVLGETQYF
TRBV11-2	NA	TRBJ2-3	NA	TGTGCCAGCAGCCGACTTGGGTCAGCGCGCACAGATACGCAGTATTTT	CASSRLGSARTDTQYF
TRBV7-3	NA	TRBJ1-3	NA	TGTGCCAGCAGCTTAAGTGGCCCTGGAAACACCATATATTTT	CASSLSGPGNTIYF
TRBV18	TRBD1	TRBJ2-3	NA	TGTGCCAGCTCACCGACAGGGAGCACAGATACGCAGTATTTT	CASSPTGSTDTQYF
TRBV15	TRBD2	TRBJ2-3	NA	TGTGCCACCAGCCCGGCCTTCGATAGCGGGAGTACAGATACGCAGTATTTT	CATSPAFDSGSTDTQYF
TRBV7-9	NA	TRBJ2-1	NA	TGTGCCAGCAGCTTAGGGACTTACTCCTACAATGAGCAGTTCTTC	CASSLGTYSYNEQFF
TRBV7-7	NA	TRBJ2-5	NA	TGTGCTAGCAGCCTCGCCGCTAGGGGGGGGGAGACCCAGTACTTC	CASSLAARGGETQYF
TRBV5-8	TRBD2	TRBJ2-1	NA	TGTGCCAGCAGTTCGTGGGGGGGAGCGAGTTTTGACGAGCAGTTCTTC	CASSSWGGASFDEQFF
TRBV18	TRBD1	TRBJ1-6	NA	TGTGCCAGCTCCCCTACCCGACAGGGGTTAAATTCACCCCTCCACTTT	CASSPTRQGLNSPLHF
TRBV3-1/TRBV3-2	TRBD1	TRBJ1-5	NA	TGTGCCAGCAGCACCAACGGGCCAGGGGGTCAGCCCCAGCATTTT	CASSTNGPGGQPQHF
TRBV7-9	NA	TRBJ2-5	NA	TGTGCCAGCAGCTCAAGGGTCGGGGGTCCGGAGACCCAGTACTTC	CASSSRVGGPETQYF
TRBV15	TRBD1	TRBJ1-1	NA	TGTGCCACCAGTCCTTTACCAGGCAGGGGGCCGAACACTGAAGCTTTCTTT	CATSPLPGRGPNTEAFF
TRBV10-2	TRBD1	TRBJ1-1	NA	TGCGCCAGCAGTCCGTTGACAGGGCGTTCGGACACTGAAGCTTTCTTT	CASSPLTGRSDTEAFF
TRBV3-1/TRBV3-2	TRBD1	TRBJ1-6	NA	TGTGCCAGCAGCCAAATAACAGGGGGCCCCCTCCACTTT	CASSQITGGPLHF
TRBV7-2	NA	TRBJ1-2	few	TGTGCCAGCAGCTTTCAGGGTTATGGCTATGGCTACACCTTC	CASSFQGYGYGYTF
TRBV15	TRBD1	TRBJ1-2	NA	TGTGCCACCAGCAGACTTGGACAGGGGGACTATGGCTACACCTTC	CATSRLGQGDYGYTF
TRBV15	NA	TRBJ1-2	NA	TGTGCCACCAGCAGCCTAGGAGCAGACGGCTACACCTTC	CATSSLGADGYTF
TRBV10-3	NA	TRBJ2-7	NA	TGTGCCATGCGTGGGGGGTGGTCAAACGAGCAGTACTTC	CAMRGGWSNEQYF
TRBV21-1	NA	TRBJ2-2	NA	TGTGCCAGCAGCTCATCCGACAGGGGATCCGCGAACACCGGGGAGCTGTTTTTT	CASSSSDRGSANTGELFF
TRBV5-4	TRBD2	TRBJ2-7	once	TGTGCCAGCAGCTTGGAGGCGGGAGTGCGTCGGGAGCAGTACTTC	CASSLEAGVRREQYF
TRBV29-1	TRBD1	TRBJ1-1	once	TGCAGCGCTATCAAACTTCAGGGGGAAACTGAAGCTTTCTTT	CSAIKLQGETEAFF
TRBV18	NA	TRBJ2-5	few	TGTGCCAGCTCACCAAGCCTTGTGCCTCAAGAGACCCAGTACTTC	CASSPSLVPQETQYF
TRBV4-2	NA	TRBJ2-6	NA	TGTGCCAGCAGCCCGGTGGGGGGGGGCGGCACTTCTGGGGCCAACGTCCTGACTTTC	CASSPVGGGGTSGANVLTF
TRBV12-5	TRBD2	TRBJ2-1	NA	TGTGCTAGTGGCCGGGGACTAGCGGGAGTATCCTACAATGAGCAGTTCTTC	CASGRGLAGVSYNEQFF
TRBV11-2	NA	TRBJ2-7	NA	TGTGCCAGCAGCTTAGATCGGGTCTCCTCCTACGAGCAGTACTTC	CASSLDRVSSYEQYF
TRBV5-1	TRBD2	TRBJ2-3	NA	TGCGCCAGCAGCTTGGGGGGACTAGCGGGAGATACGCAGTATTTT	CASSLGGLAGDTQYF
TRBV5-4	TRBD2	TRBJ2-3	NA	TGTGCCAGCAGCTTGACTAGCGGTCCTAGGGATACGCAGTATTTT	CASSLTSGPRDTQYF
TRBV11-2	TRBD2	TRBJ2-1	NA	TGTGCCAGCAGCCGACTGAGCGGGACGCGTCTCTACAATGAGCAGTTCTTC	CASSRLSGTRLYNEQFF
TRBV18	TRBD1	TRBJ1-1	NA	TGTGCCAGCTCACCTCGTACAGGGGATTCCAACACTGAAGCTTTCTTT	CASSPRTGDSNTEAFF
TRBV5-1	TRBD1	TRBJ2-1	NA	TGCGCCAGCAGCTTGGCCCACAGGGGCCCCTACAATGAGCAGTTCTTC	CASSLAHRGPYNEQFF
TRBV6-4	NA	TRBJ2-1	NA	TGTGCCAGCAGTGACTCGAGTCCTGCTGCCTACAATGAGCAGTTCTTC	CASSDSSPAAYNEQFF
TRBV11-2	TRBD1	TRBJ1-2	NA	TGTGCCAGCATGGCCCGGACAGGGGAGGGTGGCTACACCTTC	CASMARTGEGGYTF
TRBV28	TRBD1	TRBJ1-2	NA	TGTGCCAGCAGGAGACAGGGGAACTATGGCTACACCTTC	CASRRQGNYGYTF
TRBV28	TRBD2	TRBJ2-1	once	TGTGCCAGCAGTTTATCAACTAGCGGGAGGAATGAGCAGTTCTTC	CASSLSTSGRNEQFF
TRBV6-2/TRBV6-3	NA	TRBJ1-5	NA	TGTGCCAGCAGTTTGAGGGCTAGCAATCAGCCCCAGCATTTT	CASSLRASNQPQHF
TRBV6-2/TRBV6-3	TRBD2	TRBJ2-7	NA	TGTGCCAGCAGTAGATTAGCGGGAGTTGAGTACGAGCAGTACTTC	CASSRLAGVEYEQYF
TRBV24-1	NA	TRBJ2-1	NA	TGTGCCACCGGAACTCAGGGTGAGCAGTTCTTC	CATGTQGEQFF
TRBV2	TRBD1	TRBJ1-5	once	TGTGCCAGCAGGGAACAGGGGGCCGGCAATCAGCCCCAGCATTTT	CASREQGAGNQPQHF
TRBV9	NA	TRBJ2-5	NA	TGTGCCAGCAGCACCGACATCAGGGCAGGGAACCAAGAGACCCAGTACTTC	CASSTDIRAGNQETQYF
TRBV10-3	NA	TRBJ2-3	NA	TGTGCCATCAGTGACGGCCCTACAAGGGGCCCAGATACGCAGTATTTT	CAISDGPTRGPDTQYF
TRBV2	NA	TRBJ1-2	NA	TGTGCCAGCAGCCCTACTCTTTGGGCCGATGGCTACACCTTC	CASSPTLWADGYTF